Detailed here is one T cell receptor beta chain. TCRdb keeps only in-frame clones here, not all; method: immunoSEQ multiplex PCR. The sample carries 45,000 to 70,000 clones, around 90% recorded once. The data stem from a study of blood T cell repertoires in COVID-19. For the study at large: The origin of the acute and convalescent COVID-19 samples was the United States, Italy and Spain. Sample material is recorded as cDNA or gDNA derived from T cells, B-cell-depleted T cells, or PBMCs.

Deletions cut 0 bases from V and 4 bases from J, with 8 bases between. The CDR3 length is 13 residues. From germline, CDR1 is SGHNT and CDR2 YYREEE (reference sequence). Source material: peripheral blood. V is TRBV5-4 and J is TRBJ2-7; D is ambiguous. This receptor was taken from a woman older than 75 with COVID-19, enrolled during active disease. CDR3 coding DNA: TGTGCCAGCAGCTTGGACCAGGCGTACGAGCAGTACTTC. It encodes CASSLDQAYEQYF. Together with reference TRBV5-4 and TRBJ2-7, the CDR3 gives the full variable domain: ETGVTQSPTHLIKTRGQQVTLRCSSQSGHNTVSWYQQALGQGPQFIFQYYREEENGRGNFPPRFSGLQFPNYSSELNVNALELDDSALYLCASSLDQAYEQYFGPGTRLTVT.